The 6 T cell receptor beta chains below all came from one sample that was sequenced in a study of blood T cell repertoires in COVID-19. TCRdb's copy holds only in-frame clones and misses some; the assay was immunoSEQ multiplex PCR. The sample consists of 97,000 or so clones, over 65% of them appearing once. The sample comprised peripheral blood. The receptors come from a human donor in a cohort sampled during active COVID-19.

The chain couples TRBV9 to TRBJ2-1; TRBD2 agrees at 9 bases. V gave up 2 bases and J gave up 0 bases; unmatched junction bases: 3. Per the germline V gene, CDR1 is SGDLS and CDR2 is YYNGEE. The CDR3 totals 16 residues. Written as DNA, the CDR3 is TGTGCCAGCAGCGTCCTAGCGGGGAGCTCCTACAATGAGCAGTTCTTC. Its translation: CASSVLAGSSYNEQFF.

This chain connects TRBV5-1 to TRBJ2-3; 14 nucleotides line up with TRBD2. CDR3 length equals 16 residues. With 4 bases clipped from V and 2 bases from J, the junction kept 3 bases outside the gene matches. Germline V gene lookup returns CDR1 SGHRS and CDR2 YFSETQ. The CDR3 DNA reads TGCGCCAGCAGCGGGACTAGCGGGGGCCTCACAGATACGCAGTATTTT. The encoded protein is CASSGTSGGLTDTQYF. Together with reference TRBV5-1 and TRBJ2-3, the CDR3 gives the full variable domain: KAGVTQTPRYLIKTRGQQVTLSCSPISGHRSVSWYQQTPGQGLQFLFEYFSETQRNKGNFPGRFSGRQFSNSRSEMNVSTLELGDSALYLCASSGTSGGLTDTQYFGPGTRLTVL.

The CDR3 region is CASSPRDRGAYNEQFF. DNA for the CDR3: TGTGCCAGCTCGCCGCGGGACAGGGGAGCCTACAATGAGCAGTTCTTC. This chain uses TRBV18 with TRBJ2-1, with 10 bases that match TRBD1. Germline V CDR1 and CDR2: KGHSH, LQKENI. V gave up 6 bases and J gave up 2 bases; unmatched junction bases: 7. This CDR3 comprises 16 residues.

This chain links TRBV5-4 with TRBJ2-3; 10 nucleotides align to TRBD2. The ends lost 1 base at V and 0 bases at J; junction bases unmatched: 8. The V gene's germline CDR1 is SGHNT and CDR2 YYREEE (reference sequence). CDR3 length equals 18 residues. The CDR3 region has the DNA TGTGCCAGCAGCTTGTCGGCTAGCGGGGGCCTCAGCACAGATACGCAGTATTTT. Translating it yields CASSLSASGGLSTDTQYF. Looking up the rest from reference TRBV5-4 and TRBJ2-3 gives the full variable domain: ETGVTQSPTHLIKTRGQQVTLRCSSQSGHNTVSWYQQALGQGPQFIFQYYREEENGRGNFPPRFSGLQFPNYSSELNVNALELDDSALYLCASSLSASGGLSTDTQYFGPGTRLTVL.

DNA for the CDR3: TGCGCCAGCAGCTACGTCAAAAGTGGGAGTTATAATGAAAAACTGTTTTTT. As protein: CASSYVKSGSYNEKLFF. The V and J genes are TRBV4-1 and TRBJ1-4; D unresolved. The CDR3 runs to 17 residues. Trimming left V 5 bases short and J 4 bases short, with 20 bases between. From germline, CDR1 is MGHRA and CDR2 YSYEKL.

The gene calls are TRBV6-6 and TRBJ1-6; D perhaps matches TRBD1 (6 bases). The CDR3 length is 14 residues. The germline CDR1 and CDR2 sequences are MNHNY and SVGAGI (reference sequence). Trimming took off 4 bases at V and 9 bases at J, with 13 bases between the two ends. Written as DNA, the CDR3 is TGTGCCAGCAGTTTGGGGGGGCTAGGTTCACCCCTCCACTTT. This translates into CASSLGGLGSPLHF.